This T cell receptor (beta chain) was sequenced for a study of blood T cell repertoires in COVID-19. At the level of the study: Sources were T cells, B-cell-depleted T cells, or PBMCs; the material itself was cDNA or gDNA.

The repertoire was sequenced with immunoSEQ multiplex PCR; TCRdb's copy has only in-frame clones and lacks some. Of nearly 350,000 clones in the sample, about nine tenths were seen once. Seattle patients were enrolled during active infection and followed longitudinally. The specimen sequenced was peripheral blood. The clonotype originates from a woman aged 50 to 65 with COVID-19, enrolled during active disease.

The CDR3 coding sequence is TGTGCCAGCGGAGGATACATGAACACTGAAGCTTTCTTT. Translating it yields CASGGYMNTEAFF. J is TRBJ1-1 and V is TRBV14; D gene unclear. V gave up 8 bases and J gave up 0 bases, with 10 bases separating them. Germline V CDR1 and CDR2: SGHDN, FVKESK. CDR3 length: 13 amino acids.